A single sample gave rise to the 32 T cell receptor beta chains below, sequenced in a study of blood T cell repertoires in COVID-19. Using immunoSEQ multiplex PCR, the repertoire was profiled, and TCRdb retains in-frame clones only, with some absent. The data contain fewer than 200,000 clones, 83% of them singletons. Sequencing was carried out using peripheral blood. Source of these receptors: a woman aged 80 or over with acute or convalescent COVID-19.

The V call is TRBV29-1, the J call TRBJ2-4; D gene ambiguous. The V gene's germline CDR1 is SQVTM and CDR2 ANQGSEA. CDR3 length equals 13 residues. Trimming pared 7 bases from V and 0 bases from J, leaving 10 bases between. CDR3 nucleotide sequence: TGCAGCGCCATGACACTAGCCAAAAACATTCAGTACTTC. It codes for CSAMTLAKNIQYF.

In its sample, this clone was seen a few times. The chain combines TRBV14 with TRBJ1-3; TRBD1 is a possible D gene (6 bases). The CDR3 covers 14 residues. The V end lost 3 bases, the J end lost 4 bases, and 10 bases lay between the germline ends. Germline-derived CDR1 and CDR2 are SGHDN and FVKESK. The CDR3 loop reads CASSHQGYGNTIYF. The CDR3, as DNA: TGTGCCAGCAGCCACCAGGGGTACGGAAACACCATATATTTT.

The rearrangement joins TRBV19 to TRBJ1-6; TRBD1 aligns across 8 bases. The CDR3 runs to 14 residues. V was clipped by 6 bases and J by 7 bases; unmatched bases: 5. CDR1 and CDR2 (germline): LNHDA, SQIVND (reference sequence). The CDR3 nucleotides are TGTGCCAGTAGCAATCAGGGGGCCAATTCACCCCTCCACTTT. It yields the protein CASSNQGANSPLHF.

For the CDR3, the DNA is TGTGCCAGTGGGGCCAAAACCAATGAAAAACTGTTTTTT. Translation gives CASGAKTNEKLFF. This rearrangement joins TRBV19 to TRBJ1-4; D is perhaps TRBD1 (5 bases). CDR3 size: 13 residues. Trimming took off 8 bases at V and 5 bases at J, with 12 bases between the two ends. Germline CDR1 LNHDA, CDR2 SQIVND (reference sequence).

The gene calls are TRBV4-2 and TRBJ1-1, with 10 bases identical to TRBD1. Germline V gene data show CDR1 as LGHNA and CDR2 as YNFKEQ. The CDR3 covers 16 residues. The V gene end was trimmed by 5 bases and the J gene end by 0 bases; junction bases not matched to a gene: 6. The CDR3 DNA is TGTGCCAGCAGCTACGTGGGGACAGGGGTGAACACTGAAGCTTTCTTT. Translation: CASSYVGTGVNTEAFF.

This chain joins TRBV13 and TRBJ2-2; D is unclear. Trimming took off 2 bases at V and 4 bases at J, with 11 bases between the two ends. CDR1 is PRHDT, CDR2 FYEKMQ, per germline (reference sequence). This CDR3 comprises 15 residues. CDR3 sequence reads: CASSLLLTATGELFF. CDR3 coding DNA: TGTGCCAGCAGCTTACTTCTAACAGCCACCGGGGAGCTGTTTTTT.

The chain carries TRBV18 and TRBJ1-1, with a tentative D call TRBD1 (6 bases). The germline V gene encodes CDR1 KGHSH and CDR2 LQKENI. V was cut by 0 bases and J by 8 bases, with 16 bases left in between. CDR3 length: 15 residues. This CDR3 reads CASSPPRQGNVEAFF. CDR3 sequence (DNA): TGTGCCAGCTCACCACCGCGTCAGGGGAATGTAGAAGCTTTCTTT.

The V gene is TRBV4-3, the J gene TRBJ2-5; 9 nucleotides match TRBD1. Per germline, CDR1 LGHNA and CDR2 YSLEER. The CDR3 has 15 residues. V dropped 4 bases and J dropped 5; count of bases not matched to a gene: 8. The CDR3 region has the DNA TGCGCCAGCAGCCCGGGACAGGGCCCTCGGGAGACCCAGTACTTC. The encoded protein is CASSPGQGPRETQYF.

This chain links TRBV27 with TRBJ2-5; TRBD2 is a possible D gene (6 bases). CDR3 length: 15 amino acids. Germline V gene lookup returns CDR1 MNHEY and CDR2 SMNVEV (reference sequence). The V end was cut by 0 bases, the J end by 5 bases, with 13 bases between. The CDR3 sequence: CASSLSGRRVETQYF. The DNA for the CDR3 is TGTGCCAGCAGTTTATCAGGCAGGAGGGTGGAGACCCAGTACTTC.

The rearrangement joins TRBV5-6 to TRBJ2-5; TRBD1 might be the D (6 bases). Trimming took 4 bases from V and 5 from J, leaving 18 bases between them. Germline CDR1 is SGHDT and CDR2 is YYEEEE. The CDR3 has 15 amino acids. The CDR3 spells CASSLGTPIRETQYF. In DNA form, the CDR3 reads TGTGCCAGCAGCCTCGGGACACCAATTAGGGAGACCCAGTACTTC.

J is TRBJ1-1 and V is TRBV11-2; maybe TRBD1 (5 bases). Germline V gene sequence: CDR1 SGHAT, CDR2 FQNNGV. The CDR3 totals 12 residues. Trimming cost V 0 bases and J 12 bases, with 11 bases left between them. CDR3 residues: CASSLDGGVTFF. DNA for the CDR3: TGTGCCAGCAGCTTAGATGGAGGGGTGACTTTCTTT.

The rearrangement joins TRBV6-5 to TRBJ2-5, with TRBD2 matching over 10 bases. This CDR3 region has 16 residues. V was pared by 2 bases and J by 5 bases, with 8 bases of the junction left unmatched. Germline V gene sequence: CDR1 MNHEY, CDR2 SVGAGI. CDR3 sequence (DNA): TGTGCCAGCAGTTACCGGACTAGCGGCCTACGGGAGACCCAGTACTTC. Amino acid sequence: CASSYRTSGLRETQYF.

The V call is TRBV3-1 (or the pseudogene TRBV3-2), the J call TRBJ2-7; D not resolved. V was shortened by 3 bases and J by 7 bases, with 13 bases between the two germline ends. Germline V CDR1 and CDR2: LGHDT, YNNKEL (reference sequence). The CDR3 length is 13 residues. CDR3 in DNA: TGTGCCAGCAGCCAGGGCAGAGATCGGGAGCAGTACTTC. It is translated as CASSQGRDREQYF.

This chain joins TRBV10-3 and TRBJ1-3, with a possible D match to TRBD1 (5 bases). Germline CDR1 reads ENHRY; CDR2 reads SYGVKD. The V and J ends lost 5 bases and 0 bases respectively, with 11 bases between them. The length of the CDR3 is 15 residues. The CDR3 region has the DNA TGTGCCATCAGTTCAGGGTTCCCCTCTGGAAACACCATATATTTT. Translating gives CAISSGFPSGNTIYF.

The chain is built from TRBV7-6 and TRBJ2-2, with 14 bases fitting TRBD2. This CDR3 comprises 16 residues. In germline, CDR1 is SGHVS, CDR2 FNYEAQ. After removal of 5 bases from V and 4 bases from J, the junction contained 3 bases not matched to a gene. The CDR3 coding sequence is TGTGCCAGCAGCCCCGGGACTAGCGGGAGCACCGGGGAGCTGTTTTTT. Translating gives CASSPGTSGSTGELFF.

This clone was counted a single time. The chain couples TRBV7-2 to TRBJ2-7; D may be TRBD2 (5 bases). Germline CDR1 SGHTA, CDR2 FQGNSA. The CDR3 consists of 13 residues. Trimming removed 4 bases at V and 3 bases at J, with 10 bases between. The CDR3 nucleotides are TGTGCCAGCAGCTACCTACTAGACTACGAGCAGTACTTC. This translates into CASSYLLDYEQYF.

CDR3 residues: CASSREREKLFF. CDR3 DNA sequence: TGTGCCAGCAGCAGAGAACGGGAAAAACTGTTTTTT. The chain employs TRBV7-2 and TRBJ1-4; D ambiguous. The CDR3 totals 12 residues. The V and J ends lost 5 bases and 8 bases respectively, with 9 bases between them. Germline CDR1 SGHTA, CDR2 FQGNSA.

The V and J genes are TRBV28 and TRBJ1-4, with D possibly matching TRBD1 (6 bases). Trimming cost V 10 bases and J 3 bases, with 15 bases left between them. The CDR3 runs to 14 residues. Germline V gives CDR1 MDHEN, CDR2 SYDVKM. The CDR3 region is CATRQGSANEKLFF. The DNA for the CDR3 is TGTGCCACCCGGCAGGGGTCCGCTAATGAAAAACTGTTTTTT.

The genes are TRBV29-1 and TRBJ2-2; 11 bases agree with TRBD2. In germline, CDR1 is SQVTM, CDR2 ANQGSEA. V gave up 6 bases and J gave up 1 base; unmatched junction bases: 4. The CDR3 is 15 residues long. The CDR3 sequence: CSVKTSGENTGELFF. The CDR3 DNA sequence: TGCAGCGTCAAGACTAGCGGGGAGAACACCGGGGAGCTGTTTTTT.

The gene calls are TRBV20-1 and TRBJ2-1; D is perhaps TRBD2 (5 bases). Per the germline V gene, CDR1 is DFQATT and CDR2 is SNEGSKA (reference sequence). V shed 3 bases and J shed 7 bases, with 13 bases lying between them. There are 13 residues in the CDR3. The CDR3 nucleotides read TGCAGTGCTAGTAGTGGGAGTCTTAATGAGCAGTTCTTC. Its protein product is CSASSGSLNEQFF.

The rearrangement links TRBV20-1 to TRBJ1-1; D gene uncertain. The ends were cut back, 3 bases at V and 5 bases at J, with 10 bases in the middle. This CDR3 contains 12 residues. Germline V lookup: CDR1 DFQATT, CDR2 SNEGSKA (reference sequence). The CDR3 DNA is TGCAGTGCTAGTTCTGGGAGGACTGAAGCTTTCTTT. Translation: CSASSGRTEAFF.

The chain is built from TRBV4-3 and TRBJ2-3; the match to TRBD2 covers 9 bases. The CDR3 totals 15 residues. J was trimmed by 3 bases and V by 1 base; bases with no gene match: 2. Germline V gives CDR1 LGHNA, CDR2 YSLEER. In nucleotides, the CDR3 is TGCGCCAGCAGCCAAGTTAGCGGGAGTACAGATACGCAGTATTTT. It specifies CASSQVSGSTDTQYF.

This clone was seen a few times. The genes are TRBV6-2 or TRBV6-3 and TRBJ2-7; 15 bases align to TRBD2. V gave up 4 bases and J gave up 5 bases; unmatched junction bases: 9. This CDR3 comprises 17 residues. CDR1 MNHEY and CDR2 SVGEGT come from the germline V gene. CDR3 region: CASSSPGLAGGHHEQYF. The CDR3 DNA follows: TGTGCCAGCAGTTCACCGGGACTAGCGGGAGGTCATCACGAGCAGTACTTC.

The rearrangement uses TRBV10-3 and TRBJ2-1; weak D call: TRBD2 (6 bases). The CDR3 sequence is 14 residues long. With 4 bases removed from V and 5 bases from J, the gap between germline ends came to 12 bases. Germline CDR1 is ENHRY and CDR2 is SYGVKD. The CDR3 sequence: CAISGVPGDNEQFF. DNA of the CDR3: TGTGCCATCAGTGGGGTACCGGGGGACAATGAGCAGTTCTTC.

This chain connects TRBV27 to TRBJ2-5, with a possible D match to TRBD2 (5 bases). Germline assignment: CDR1 MNHEY and CDR2 SMNVEV (reference sequence). CDR3 length: 12 amino acids. Trimming shortened V by 2 bases and J by 6 bases, and 7 bases separated the two germline ends. CDR3 sequence (DNA): TGTGCCAGCAGTTTAATCGGGAAGACCCAGTACTTC. It translates to CASSLIGKTQYF.

CDR3 amino acids: CASSPFTGGAGTGELFF. DNA of the CDR3: TGTGCCAGCTCACCGTTCACAGGGGGCGCGGGCACCGGGGAGCTGTTTTTT. This rearrangement joins TRBV18 to TRBJ2-2; 9 nucleotides match TRBD1. The CDR3 runs to 17 residues. Unmatched junction bases numbered 9, after V lost 3 bases and J lost 4 bases. In germline, CDR1 is KGHSH, CDR2 LQKENI. The full variable domain, in which reference TRBV18 and TRBJ2-2 provide the parts outside the CDR3, is NAGVMQNPRHLVRRRGQEARLRCSPMKGHSHVYWYRQLPEEGLKFMVYLQKENIIDESGMPKERFSAEFPKEGPSILRIQQVVRGDSAAYFCASSPFTGGAGTGELFFGEGSRLTVL.

The chain recombines TRBV10-3 with TRBJ2-2; a weak D match, TRBD2 (5 bases). The V gene's germline CDR1 is ENHRY and CDR2 SYGVKD. V was trimmed by 0 bases and J by 5 bases, leaving 7 bases between them. This CDR3 has 14 residues. The DNA of the CDR3 is TGTGCCATCAGTGAGTCGAGGGAGACCGGGGAGCTGTTTTTT. Protein sequence: CAISESRETGELFF.

This chain connects TRBV2 to TRBJ2-2; 8 nucleotides match TRBD2. V dropped 8 bases and J dropped 7; count of bases not matched to a gene: 6. CDR1 is SNHLY, CDR2 FYNNEI, per germline. The CDR3 is 13 residues long. The CDR3 is CASGTRAVGELFF. CDR3 DNA: TGTGCCAGCGGGACTAGGGCAGTCGGGGAGCTGTTTTTT.

J is TRBJ1-4 and V is TRBV5-4; tentative D call: TRBD1 (5 bases). The CDR3 is 14 amino acids. CDR1 and CDR2 (germline): SGHNT, YYREEE (reference sequence). V dropped 2 bases and J dropped 4 bases, with 9 bases sitting between them. CDR3 DNA sequence: TGTGCCAGCAGCTTCGACAGACATAATGAAAAACTGTTTTTT. This translates into CASSFDRHNEKLFF.

The genes are TRBV27 and TRBJ1-6; a possible D gene is TRBD1 (5 bases). CDR1 and CDR2 from the germline V gene are MNHEY and SMNVEV (reference sequence). The V gene lost 8 bases and the J gene lost 0 bases, with 17 bases spanning the gap. The CDR3 is 17 residues long. CDR3 coding DNA: TGTGCCAGCCGATTCCTGACAGCGAGCTCCTATAATTCACCCCTCCACTTT. The encoded protein is CASRFLTASSYNSPLHF.

The rearrangement links TRBV19 to TRBJ1-5; 7 bases agree with TRBD1. Germline values: CDR1 LNHDA, CDR2 SQIVND (reference sequence). Trimming at V came to 4 bases and at J to 3 bases, leaving 9 bases not matched to a gene. This CDR3 has 16 amino acids. CDR3 protein: CASSTPGQLSNQPQHF. CDR3 coding DNA: TGTGCCAGTAGTACGCCGGGACAGCTGTCCAATCAGCCCCAGCATTTT.

The V and J genes are TRBV2 and TRBJ2-3, with 7 bases identical to TRBD1. V gave up 2 bases and J gave up 3 bases; unmatched junction bases: 5. Germline CDR1 and CDR2: SNHLY and FYNNEI. The CDR3 spans 15 residues. CDR3 sequence (DNA): TGTGCCAGCAGTGAAACAGGGGCGAGGACAGATACGCAGTATTTT. This encodes CASSETGARTDTQYF.